These 17 T cell receptor beta chains were all obtained from the same sample, sequenced in a study of CD8 T cells in Susac syndrome. RNA, at about 0.45 to 1 ug, was reverse transcribed with random hexamers. TCRdb recomputed calls from the immunoSEQ multiplex PCR reads with MiXCR, one row per CDR3 protein. Altogether roughly 200,000 distinct CDR3 sequences are present, approximately 96% being singletons, with the ten largest covering 0.093%. The sample taken for sequencing was CD4+ T cells from PBMCs. These receptors were taken from a human donor with multiple sclerosis.

J is TRBJ1-2 and V is TRBV27; D not certain. This CDR3 contains 18 residues. Trimming took 4 bases from V and 2 from J, leaving 23 bases between them. Germline V gene data show CDR1 as MNHEY and CDR2 as SMNVEV (reference sequence). This CDR3 is CASSSRVHSSDKNYGYTF. The CDR3 DNA follows: TGTGCCAGCAGTTCCCGAGTTCACTCTTCCGATAAAAACTATGGCTACACCTTC.

This sequence joins TRBV7-8 and TRBJ2-3; a possible D gene is TRBD1 (5 bases). The germline CDR1 and CDR2 sequences are SGHVS and FQNEAQ. The CDR3 covers 13 residues. Deletions cut 3 bases from V and 4 bases from J, with 8 bases between. CDR3 coding DNA: TGTGCCAGCAGCTTCGGCAGGGCAGATACGCAGTATTTT. Residues: CASSFGRADTQYF.

The chain uses TRBV4-1 and TRBJ2-1; TRBD1 matches 7 bases. The CDR3 runs to 17 residues. The V gene end was trimmed by 3 bases and the J gene end by 3 bases; junction bases not matched to a gene: 11. The germline V gene encodes CDR1 MGHRA and CDR2 YSYEKL. The chain's CDR3 is CASSQGLGQMIYNEQFF. The CDR3 DNA sequence: TGCGCCAGCAGCCAGGGCCTGGGACAGATGATCTACAATGAGCAGTTCTTC.

V is TRBV6-1 and J is TRBJ1-1; the D gene is possibly TRBD1 (6 bases). CDR1 is MNHNS, CDR2 SASEGT, per germline. Trimming took 7 bases from V and 5 from J, leaving 17 bases between them. The CDR3 extends over 14 amino acids. The CDR3 nucleotides are TGTGCCAGCACCTCAGGGGCATTGGGAACTGAAGCTTTCTTT. It translates to CASTSGALGTEAFF.

This chain links TRBV30 with TRBJ1-5; D unclear. This CDR3 contains 13 residues. The germline gives CDR1 GTSNPN, CDR2 SVGIG (reference sequence). V was pared by 2 bases and J by 5 bases, with 10 bases between. The CDR3 sequence: CAWSRTWDQPQHF. The CDR3 bases are TGTGCCTGGAGTAGGACCTGGGATCAGCCCCAGCATTTT. Looking up the rest from reference TRBV30 and TRBJ1-5 gives the full variable domain: SQTIHQWPATLVQPVGSPLSLECTVEGTSNPNLYWYRQAAGRGLQLLFYSVGIGQISSEVPQNLSASRPQDRQFILSSKKLLLSDSGFYLCAWSRTWDQPQHFGDGTRLSIL.

The CDR3: CASSAGQGVYNEQFF. The CDR3, as DNA: TGTGCCAGCAGCGCGGGGCAGGGGGTTTACAATGAGCAGTTCTTC. The chain employs TRBV9 and TRBJ2-1; 7 bases match TRBD1. Per germline, CDR1 SGDLS and CDR2 YYNGEE. V lost 3 bases to trimming and J lost 4 bases; unmatched junction nucleotides: 7. This CDR3 has 15 amino acids. Drawing the rest from reference TRBV9 and TRBJ2-1, the complete variable domain is DSGVTQTPKHLITATGQRVTLRCSPRSGDLSVYWYQQSLDQGLQFLIQYYNGEERAKGNILERFSAQQFPDLHSELNLSSLELGDSALYFCASSAGQGVYNEQFFGPGTRLTVL.

This rearrangement joins TRBV9 to TRBJ2-3; D is possibly TRBD2 (5 bases). Trimming cost V 0 bases and J 4 bases, with 9 bases left between them. This CDR3 spans 14 amino acids. The germline gives CDR1 SGDLS, CDR2 YYNGEE. CDR3 sequence reads: CASSVAGVADTQYF. DNA for the CDR3: TGTGCCAGCAGCGTAGCCGGGGTAGCAGATACGCAGTATTTT.

V is TRBV29-1 and J is TRBJ1-2; maybe TRBD1 (5 bases). The V end was cut by 3 bases, the J end by 5 bases, with 16 bases between. The V gene's germline CDR1 is SQVTM and CDR2 ANQGSEA. The CDR3 loop spans 14 amino acids. CDR3 residues: CSVDYGGTGYGYTF. The CDR3 coding sequence is TGCAGCGTTGATTACGGGGGGACCGGATATGGCTACACCTTC.

As DNA, the CDR3 is TGTGCCAGCAGCCCTTCAGGGATGAGCACTGAAGCTTTCTTT. As protein: CASSPSGMSTEAFF. The V gene is TRBV7-3, the J gene TRBJ1-1; perhaps TRBD1 as D (5 bases). This CDR3 spans 14 amino acids. V was clipped by 5 bases and J by 4 bases, with 14 bases between them. Looked up from germline, CDR1 is SGHTA and CDR2 is FQGTGA.

The chain combines TRBV7-9 with TRBJ2-7; D may match TRBD1 or TRBD2 (5 bases each). Germline V gene data show CDR1 as SEHNR and CDR2 as FQNEAQ (reference sequence). This CDR3 is 13 amino acids long. The ends were cut back, 5 bases at V and 3 bases at J, with 11 bases in the middle. CDR3 DNA: TGTGCCAGCAGCGTCGGGACCTACTACGAGCAGTACTTC. Translating gives CASSVGTYYEQYF.

This rearrangement joins TRBV14 to TRBJ1-2; D call uncertain. CDR1 is SGHDN and CDR2 is FVKESK in the germline V gene. There are 13 residues in the CDR3. Trimming stripped 5 bases from V and 3 bases from J, with 10 bases between. For the CDR3, the DNA is TGTGCCAGCAGCGTTGTACACGACTATGGCTACACCTTC. Protein product: CASSVVHDYGYTF.

The rearrangement links TRBV3-1 to TRBJ1-5; no reliable D call. Trimming pared 4 bases from V and 4 bases from J, leaving 5 bases between. Germline V CDR1 and CDR2: LGHDT, YNNKEL (reference sequence). The CDR3 consists of 12 residues. This chain's CDR3 is CASSRPNQPQHF. In DNA, the CDR3 is TGTGCCAGCAGCCGACCAAATCAGCCCCAGCATTTT.

CDR3 loop: CASSLYEDIQYF. The CDR3 DNA reads as TGTGCCAGCAGTTTATATGAGGACATTCAGTACTTC. The chain links TRBV12-3 or TRBV12-4 to TRBJ2-4; D uncertain. The CDR3 sequence is 12 residues long. Trimming took 2 bases from V and 8 from J, leaving 7 bases between them.

The rearrangement joins TRBV7-2 to TRBJ1-2; D is perhaps TRBD1 (6 bases). From germline, CDR1 is SGHTA and CDR2 FQGNSA. The CDR3 is 15 residues long. V shed 5 bases and J shed 5 bases, with 18 bases lying between them. CDR3 DNA: TGTGCCAGCAGCCCCGTGGAGGGGGTTATGTATGGCTACACCTTC. This sequence encodes CASSPVEGVMYGYTF.

This clonotype was seen just once. This chain links TRBV7-3 with TRBJ1-1; no clear D gene. This CDR3 is 14 amino acids long. Between the trimmed V and J ends, which lost 0 bases and 3 bases, there was a span of 8 bases. Germline CDR1 is SGHTA and CDR2 is FQGTGA. The CDR3 spells CASSLTGSDTEAFF. CDR3 in DNA: TGTGCCAGCAGCTTAACCGGGTCTGACACTGAAGCTTTCTTT.

The CDR3 region has the DNA TGTGCCTGGATCCTCGGAAACCCGTCGGGGGGCTACACCTTC. It specifies CAWILGNPSGGYTF. The genes are TRBV30 and TRBJ1-2; D call uncertain. The length of the CDR3 is 14 residues. The germline gives CDR1 GTSNPN, CDR2 SVGIG (reference sequence). V gave up 4 bases and J gave up 8 bases, with 20 bases separating them.

The J gene is TRBJ2-7, the V gene TRBV29-1; tentatively, D is TRBD1 or TRBD2 (5 bases each). Germline lookup yields CDR1 SQVTM and CDR2 ANQGSEA. Trimming stripped 7 bases from V and 2 bases from J, with 9 bases between. The CDR3 runs to 11 residues. CDR3 bases: TGCAGCGCGAGGGGTCCCTACGAGCAGTACTTC. This gives the protein CSARGPYEQYF.